This T cell receptor (beta chain) was sequenced for a study of blood T cells in healthy people across ages. The sample, approximately 11 milliliters of peripheral blood, was drawn from each donor. The V gene end was trimmed by 3 bases and the J gene end by 4 bases; junction bases not matched to a gene: 13. Germline CDR1 reads LGHDT; CDR2 reads YNNKEL (reference sequence). The CDR3 extends over 18 amino acids. A note on this clonotype: Its antigen remains unidentified.

Primers used in a second PCR of about 6 to 11 cycles were a sample-barcoded 5' primer and a J-beta primer mix. TCRdb re-analysed the 5' RACE reads in MiXCR, keeping a single row per CDR3 protein. This sample has about 1 million distinct CDR3 sequences, with 40% to 45% found just once. Whole-study findings and limits: Estimated diversity across one million T cells was deemed an underestimate.

The chain recombines TRBV3-1 with TRBJ2-1; 9 bases map to TRBD1. This clonotype was sampled from a woman aged 55-70 years in good health. The sequenced sample consisted of blood. The CDR3 DNA reads TGTGCCAGCAGCCACGGACCGAGATGGGACAGGGATTACAATGAGCAGTTCTTC. It codes for CASSHGPRWDRDYNEQFF.